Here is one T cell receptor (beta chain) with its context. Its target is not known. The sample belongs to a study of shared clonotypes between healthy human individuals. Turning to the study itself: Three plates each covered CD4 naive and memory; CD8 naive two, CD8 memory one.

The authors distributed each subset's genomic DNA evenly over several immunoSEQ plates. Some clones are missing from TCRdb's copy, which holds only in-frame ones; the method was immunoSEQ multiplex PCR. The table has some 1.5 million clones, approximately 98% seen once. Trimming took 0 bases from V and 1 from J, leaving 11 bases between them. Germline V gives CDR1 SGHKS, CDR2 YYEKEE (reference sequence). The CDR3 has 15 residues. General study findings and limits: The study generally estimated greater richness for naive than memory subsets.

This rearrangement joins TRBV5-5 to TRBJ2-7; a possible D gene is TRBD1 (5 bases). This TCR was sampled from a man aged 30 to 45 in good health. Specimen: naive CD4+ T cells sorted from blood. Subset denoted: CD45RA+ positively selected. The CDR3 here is CASSLEGHPSYEQYF. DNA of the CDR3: TGTGCCAGCAGCTTGGAAGGACATCCGTCCTACGAGCAGTACTTC.